The clone carrying this TCR beta chain was detected a few times. As yet, its antigen is unknown. The data were obtained in a study of blood T cells in healthy people across ages. Study-level points and caveats: Possibly confounding the expanded clonotype changes was the fact that donor CMV status was unknown.

Trimming at V came to 5 bases and at J to 5 bases, leaving 4 bases not matched to a gene. Looked up from germline, CDR1 is MNHEY and CDR2 is SMNVEV (reference sequence). CDR3 size: 13 residues. The second PCR ran roughly 6 to 11 cycles with a sample-barcoded 5' primer and J-beta primers. In TCRdb, the 5' RACE reads were re-called with MiXCR into one record per CDR3 protein. The sample has hundreds of thousands of distinct CDR3 sequences, about 61% seen once. The sample was blood. The chain is built from TRBV27 and TRBJ2-3; 7 positions match TRBD1. The sequence derives from a middle-aged man in good health. DNA of the CDR3: TGTGCCAGCAGTCCTGGGACAGTAGATACGCAGTATTTT. The encoded protein is CASSPGTVDTQYF.